The clone carrying this T cell receptor (beta chain) has just one count. This sample is part of a study of shared clonotypes between healthy human individuals. For the study at large: The plates for each donor numbered three CD4 naive, three CD4 memory, two CD8 naive and one CD8 memory.

Trimming stripped 0 bases from V and 7 bases from J, with 13 bases between. Per the germline V gene, CDR1 is LNHNV and CDR2 is YYDKDF (reference sequence). CDR3 length: 15 amino acids. Profiling relied on immunoSEQ multiplex PCR, and the TCRdb table lists in-frame clones only, not all of them. Among some 1.1 million clones listed, about 72% were seen once. Source material: memory CD4+ T cells from PBMCs. Documented subset: CD45RA-negative fraction. The rearrangement uses TRBV15 and TRBJ2-1, with D unclear. The source is a man between 18 and 35 years old in good health. Some clones in this sample may be carry-over from other donors' samples. CDR3 protein: CATSRDFYLDNEQFF. CDR3 nucleotide sequence: TGTGCCACCAGCAGAGATTTTTACCTTGATAATGAGCAGTTCTTC. The entire variable domain, with the rest obtained from reference TRBV15 and TRBJ2-1, is as follows: DAMVIQNPRYQVTQFGKPVTLSCSQTLNHNVMYWYQQKSSQAPKLLFHYYDKDFNNEADTPDNFQSRRPNTSFCFLDIRSPGLGDTAMYLCATSRDFYLDNEQFFGPGTRLTVL.